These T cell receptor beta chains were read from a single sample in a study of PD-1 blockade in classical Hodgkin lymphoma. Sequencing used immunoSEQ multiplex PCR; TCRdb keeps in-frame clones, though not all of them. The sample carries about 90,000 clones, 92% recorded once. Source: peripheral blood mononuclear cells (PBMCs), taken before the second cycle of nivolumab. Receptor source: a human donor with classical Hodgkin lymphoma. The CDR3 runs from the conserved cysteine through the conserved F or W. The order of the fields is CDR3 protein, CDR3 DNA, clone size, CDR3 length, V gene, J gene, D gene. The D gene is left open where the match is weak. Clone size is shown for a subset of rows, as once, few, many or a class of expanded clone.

CDR3: CASSSLQAAKNIQYF
DNA: TGTGCCAGCAGCTCACTACAGGCCGCCAAAAACATTCAGTACTTC
size: -
length: 15
V: TRBV5-5
J: TRBJ2-4
D: -

CDR3: CAWTSQGNYGYTF
DNA: TGTGCCTGGACCTCTCAGGGGAACTATGGCTACACCTTC
size: -
length: 13
V: TRBV30
J: TRBJ1-2
D: -

CDR3: CASSLVTLMLDTQYF
DNA: TGTGCCAGCAGCTTAGTAACGTTGATGTTAGATACGCAGTATTTT
size: -
length: 15
V: TRBV7-8
J: TRBJ2-3
D: -

CDR3: CASSPGTYGYTF
DNA: TGTGCCAGCAGCCCAGGGACCTATGGCTACACCTTC
size: -
length: 12
V: TRBV7-9
J: TRBJ1-2
D: -

CDR3: CASSGSNQETQYF
DNA: TGTGCCAGTAGTGGGTCGAACCAAGAGACCCAGTACTTC
size: -
length: 13
V: TRBV19
J: TRBJ2-5
D: -

CDR3: CASSPPGTGELFF
DNA: TGTGCCAGCTCACCACCGGGAACCGGGGAGCTGTTTTTT
size: few
length: 13
V: TRBV18
J: TRBJ2-2
D: -

CDR3: CASSLPGQANTGELFF
DNA: TGTGCCAGCTCATTGCCTGGTCAAGCGAACACCGGGGAGCTGTTTTTT
size: -
length: 16
V: TRBV18
J: TRBJ2-2
D: -

CDR3: CSARGAGAQYF
DNA: TGCAGTGCTAGGGGGGCGGGGGCGCAGTACTTC
size: -
length: 11
V: TRBV20-1
J: TRBJ2-7
D: -

CDR3: CASSEYGRNYGYTF
DNA: TGTGCCAGCAGTGAGTATGGTCGGAACTATGGCTACACCTTC
size: -
length: 14
V: TRBV6-1
J: TRBJ1-2
D: -

CDR3: CASSLGAQETQYF
DNA: TGCGCCAGCAGCTTGGGCGCCCAAGAGACCCAGTACTTC
size: -
length: 13
V: TRBV5-1
J: TRBJ2-5
D: -

CDR3: CASIGDRNGTYGYTF
DNA: TGTGCCAGCATCGGGGACAGAAACGGTACCTATGGCTACACCTTC
size: once
length: 15
V: TRBV7-9
J: TRBJ1-2
D: TRBD1

CDR3: CASSQPGRGHQPQHF
DNA: TGTGCCAGTAGTCAACCCGGCCGGGGACATCAGCCCCAGCATTTT
size: -
length: 15
V: TRBV19
J: TRBJ1-5
D: -

CDR3: CASSQEAGTTDTQYF
DNA: TGCGCCAGCAGCCAAGAAGCCGGGACCACAGATACGCAGTATTTT
size: -
length: 15
V: TRBV4-1
J: TRBJ2-3
D: -

CDR3: CAWTSPGAGGSSYEQYF
DNA: TGTGCCTGGACGTCACCCGGTGCGGGAGGCTCCTCCTACGAGCAGTACTTC
size: -
length: 17
V: TRBV30
J: TRBJ2-7
D: TRBD2

CDR3: CASSRKVSAGYTF
DNA: TGTGCCAGCAGCCGTAAAGTCTCCGCCGGCTACACCTTC
size: -
length: 13
V: TRBV7-2
J: TRBJ1-2
D: -

CDR3: CASSLEGVVYEQFF
DNA: TGCGCCAGCAGCTTGGAAGGGGTGGTCTATGAGCAGTTCTTC
size: few
length: 14
V: TRBV5-1
J: TRBJ2-1
D: -

CDR3: CASSQASGRASYEQYF
DNA: TGTGCCAGCAGCCAAGCTAGCGGGAGGGCCTCCTACGAGCAGTACTTC
size: -
length: 16
V: TRBV14
J: TRBJ2-7
D: TRBD2

CDR3: CASHRTGAYNEQFF
DNA: TGTGCCAGCCACCGCACAGGGGCTTACAATGAGCAGTTCTTC
size: -
length: 14
V: TRBV18
J: TRBJ2-1
D: TRBD1

CDR3: CASSFEGADRETQYF
DNA: TGTGCCAGCAGTTTCGAGGGGGCTGACAGGGAGACCCAGTACTTC
size: -
length: 15
V: TRBV27
J: TRBJ2-5
D: TRBD1

CDR3: CASSLITPEQYF
DNA: TGTGCCAGCAGCTTGATAACCCCCGAGCAGTACTTC
size: -
length: 12
V: TRBV5-6
J: TRBJ2-7
D: -

CDR3: CAWSRDTPGPDEQFF
DNA: TGTGCCTGGAGTCGGGACACCCCGGGTCCGGATGAGCAGTTCTTC
size: -
length: 15
V: TRBV30
J: TRBJ2-1
D: -

CDR3: CASSPLALGGSNEQFF
DNA: TGTGCCAGCTCACCGCTCGCACTAGGTGGTAGCAATGAGCAGTTCTTC
size: -
length: 16
V: TRBV18
J: TRBJ2-1
D: -

CDR3: CASSGPKGNEYF
DNA: TGTGCCAGCAGCGGACCCAAGGGTAACGAGTACTTC
size: -
length: 12
V: TRBV11-2
J: TRBJ2-5
D: -

CDR3: CASSFPDSSSGNTIYF
DNA: TGTGCCAGCAGCTTTCCAGACAGCAGCTCTGGAAACACCATATATTTT
size: -
length: 16
V: TRBV5-4
J: TRBJ1-3
D: -

CDR3: CASSLRRRGTEAFF
DNA: TGTGCCAGCAGTTTAAGAAGGAGGGGGACTGAAGCTTTCTTT
size: -
length: 14
V: TRBV27
J: TRBJ1-1
D: -

CDR3: CSVQGSRLSTDTQYF
DNA: TGCAGCGTTCAGGGTTCCCGGCTAAGCACAGATACGCAGTATTTT
size: -
length: 15
V: TRBV29-1
J: TRBJ2-3
D: -

CDR3: CANQAEGVRYNEKLFF
DNA: TGTGCCAATCAAGCAGAAGGGGTGCGGTATAATGAAAAACTGTTTTTT
size: -
length: 16
V: TRBV19
J: TRBJ1-4
D: -

CDR3: CATSRESRQPQHF
DNA: TGTGCCACCAGCAGAGAATCACGTCAGCCCCAGCATTTT
size: -
length: 13
V: TRBV15
J: TRBJ1-5
D: -

CDR3: CASSPGGGGPNQPQHF
DNA: TGCGCCAGCAGCCCAGGGGGTGGGGGGCCCAATCAGCCCCAGCATTTT
size: -
length: 16
V: TRBV5-1
J: TRBJ1-5
D: TRBD1

CDR3: CASNPPWPPWYGYTF
DNA: TGTGCCAGCAATCCCCCATGGCCTCCCTGGTATGGCTACACCTTC
size: -
length: 15
V: TRBV28
J: TRBJ1-2
D: -

CDR3: CASSGPGQGLPQDTQYF
DNA: TGCGCCAGCAGCGGACCGGGACAGGGACTACCTCAGGATACGCAGTATTTT
size: -
length: 17
V: TRBV10-1
J: TRBJ2-3
D: TRBD1

CDR3: CASSLGGSYNEQFF
DNA: TGTGCCAGCAGTTTAGGGGGATCCTACAATGAGCAGTTCTTC
size: -
length: 14
V: TRBV27
J: TRBJ2-1
D: -

CDR3: CASSLGLAAYEQYF
DNA: TGTGCCAGCAGCTTAGGACTAGCGGCCTACGAGCAGTACTTC
size: -
length: 14
V: TRBV7-9
J: TRBJ2-7
D: TRBD2

CDR3: CASSLANSGYSNQPQHF
DNA: TGTGCCAGCAGCTTAGCGAATTCGGGTTATAGCAATCAGCCCCAGCATTTT
size: -
length: 17
V: TRBV7-9
J: TRBJ1-5
D: -

CDR3: CAWKGSGKHEQFF
DNA: TGTGCCTGGAAGGGGAGCGGGAAGCATGAGCAGTTCTTC
size: once
length: 13
V: TRBV30
J: TRBJ2-1
D: TRBD2

CDR3: CASTLALQETQYF
DNA: TGTGCCAGCACTCTCGCTCTCCAAGAGACCCAGTACTTC
size: -
length: 13
V: TRBV28
J: TRBJ2-5
D: -

CDR3: CASSLGRWLGSYEQYF
DNA: TGTGCCAGCAGCTTAGGTCGGTGGCTCGGTTCCTACGAGCAGTACTTC
size: once
length: 16
V: TRBV11-1
J: TRBJ2-7
D: -

CDR3: CASSAGKGAANEKLFF
DNA: TGTGCCAGCAGCGCGGGGAAGGGGGCTGCTAATGAAAAACTGTTTTTT
size: -
length: 16
V: TRBV9
J: TRBJ1-4
D: TRBD1

CDR3: CASSELTDTQYF
DNA: TGTGCCAGCAGCGAACTCACAGATACGCAGTATTTT
size: -
length: 12
V: TRBV9
J: TRBJ2-3
D: -

CDR3: CASSESTRASGITGYEQYF
DNA: TGCGCCAGCAGTGAGTCGACCCGGGCTAGCGGGATCACCGGCTACGAGCAGTACTTC
size: -
length: 19
V: TRBV10-1
J: TRBJ2-7
D: TRBD2

CDR3: CASSYLKTSGQETQYF
DNA: TGTGCCAGCAGTTATCTTAAGACTAGCGGCCAAGAGACCCAGTACTTC
size: -
length: 16
V: TRBV6-6
J: TRBJ2-5
D: TRBD2

CDR3: CASSDPRPGGYTF
DNA: TGCGCCAGCAGCGACCCTAGACCGGGAGGCTACACCTTC
size: -
length: 13
V: TRBV5-1
J: TRBJ1-2
D: -

CDR3: CASGQFTSYEQYF
DNA: TGTGCCAGCGGGCAATTTACCTCCTACGAGCAGTACTTC
size: -
length: 13
V: TRBV27
J: TRBJ2-7
D: -

CDR3: CASPSATGGYGYTF
DNA: TGTGCCAGCCCAAGCGCGACAGGGGGTTATGGCTACACCTTC
size: -
length: 14
V: TRBV5-8
J: TRBJ1-2
D: TRBD1

CDR3: CASSRSGTGKNGYTF
DNA: TGTGCCAGTTCGAGGTCAGGGACGGGGAAGAATGGCTACACCTTC
size: -
length: 15
V: TRBV21-1
J: TRBJ1-2
D: -

CDR3: CASSLELGGEETQYF
DNA: TGTGCCAGCAGCTTGGAATTAGGGGGAGAAGAGACCCAGTACTTC
size: -
length: 15
V: TRBV5-6
J: TRBJ2-5
D: -

CDR3: CSASRQNEQFF
DNA: TGCAGTGCCTCTCGACAAAATGAGCAGTTCTTC
size: -
length: 11
V: TRBV20-1
J: TRBJ2-1
D: -

CDR3: CASSSPGRGTGELFF
DNA: TGTGCCAGCAGCTCCCCGGGACGGGGCACCGGGGAGCTGTTTTTT
size: -
length: 15
V: TRBV11-3
J: TRBJ2-2
D: -

CDR3: CAISDGQGETYEQYF
DNA: TGTGCCATCAGCGATGGACAGGGCGAAACCTACGAGCAGTACTTC
size: -
length: 15
V: TRBV10-3
J: TRBJ2-7
D: TRBD1

CDR3: CATDSNQPQHF
DNA: TGTGCCACGGATAGCAATCAGCCCCAGCATTTT
size: -
length: 11
V: TRBV28
J: TRBJ1-5
D: -

CDR3: CASKSLAGDNEQFF
DNA: TGTGCCAGCAAGAGCCTAGCGGGAGACAATGAGCAGTTCTTC
size: -
length: 14
V: TRBV27
J: TRBJ2-1
D: TRBD2

CDR3: CASRAENTGELFF
DNA: TGTGCCAGCAGGGCGGAGAACACCGGGGAGCTGTTTTTT
size: -
length: 13
V: TRBV7-9
J: TRBJ2-2
D: -

CDR3: CASRRSGTSSYEQYF
DNA: TGTGCCAGCAGGCGGAGCGGGACTAGCAGCTACGAGCAGTACTTC
size: -
length: 15
V: TRBV28
J: TRBJ2-7
D: TRBD2

CDR3: CASSDSTGGSTEAFF
DNA: TGTGCCAGCAGTGACTCTACAGGGGGCAGTACTGAAGCTTTCTTT
size: -
length: 15
V: TRBV6-4
J: TRBJ1-1
D: TRBD1

CDR3: CASTNLGRAYEQYF
DNA: TGTGCCAGCACCAACCTAGGACGAGCCTACGAGCAGTACTTC
size: -
length: 14
V: TRBV6-6
J: TRBJ2-7
D: -

CDR3: CASSVVGDTQYF
DNA: TGTGCCAGCAGCGTGGTTGGGGATACGCAGTATTTT
size: -
length: 12
V: TRBV9
J: TRBJ2-3
D: -

CDR3: CASGLVEGTQYF
DNA: TGTGCTAGTGGTTTGGTAGAGGGTACCCAGTACTTC
size: once
length: 12
V: TRBV12-5
J: TRBJ2-5
D: -

CDR3: CASSSLENTEAFF
DNA: TGTGCCAGCAGTTCGTTGGAGAACACTGAAGCTTTCTTT
size: -
length: 13
V: TRBV6-5
J: TRBJ1-1
D: -

CDR3: CASSEYEREGRDTQYF
DNA: TGTGCCAGCAGTGAATACGAGCGGGAGGGCCGAGATACGCAGTATTTT
size: once
length: 16
V: TRBV6-1
J: TRBJ2-3
D: TRBD2

CDR3: CASSATQTGTTEAFF
DNA: TGTGCCAGCAGTGCCACTCAGACAGGGACCACTGAAGCTTTCTTT
size: -
length: 15
V: TRBV25-1
J: TRBJ1-1
D: TRBD1